This T cell receptor (beta chain) was documented in a study of T cell changes during pregnancy in multiple sclerosis. TCRdb keeps only in-frame clones here, not all; method: immunoSEQ multiplex PCR. The data contain about 57,000 clones, 80% to 95% of them singletons. Germline assignment: CDR1 MDHEN and CDR2 SYDVKM. V was pared by 3 bases and J by 4 bases, with 9 bases between. This CDR3 spans 13 amino acids. The source material was peripheral blood, sampled after pregnancy. This clonotype originated in a female donor in good health, enrolled as a control in a pregnancy study. The V call is TRBV28, the J call TRBJ1-2, with a weak D call TRBD1 (5 bases). CDR3 nucleotides: TGTGCCAGCAGTTTGGCAGGGTCCTATGGCTACACCTTC. Its translation is CASSLAGSYGYTF.